This T cell receptor beta chain appears in the sequencing data of a study of T cell changes during pregnancy in multiple sclerosis. Sequencing used immunoSEQ multiplex PCR; TCRdb keeps in-frame clones, though not all of them. Of tens of thousands of clones in the sample, 85% to 95% are singletons; the top ten hold approximately 0.84%. V shed 1 base and J 3 bases; nucleotides not matched to a gene: 4. CDR1 is SQVTM and CDR2 is ANQGSEA in the germline V gene. The CDR3 consists of 14 residues. This clonotype was obtained from a female donor with multiple sclerosis, enrolled in a pregnancy study. The sequencing here drew on peripheral blood, taken in the third trimester of pregnancy. The V gene is TRBV29-1, the J gene TRBJ2-7; 9 bases are a match to TRBD1. The CDR3 is CSVEGQGDHYEQYF. The CDR3 DNA is TGCAGCGTTGAAGGACAGGGGGACCACTACGAGCAGTACTTC.